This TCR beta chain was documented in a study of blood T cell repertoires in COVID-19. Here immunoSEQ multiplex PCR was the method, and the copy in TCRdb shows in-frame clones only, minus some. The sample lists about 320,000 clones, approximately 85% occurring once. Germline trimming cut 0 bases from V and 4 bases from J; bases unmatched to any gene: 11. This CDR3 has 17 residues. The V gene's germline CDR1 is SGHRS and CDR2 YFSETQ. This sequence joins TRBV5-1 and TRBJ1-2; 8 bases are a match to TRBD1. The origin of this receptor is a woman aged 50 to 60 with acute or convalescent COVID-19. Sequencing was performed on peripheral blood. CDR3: CASSLALNRGLSYGYTF. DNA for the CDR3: TGCGCCAGCAGCTTGGCCTTAAACAGGGGGTTATCCTATGGCTACACCTTC.